One and the same sample provided the 20 T cell receptor beta chains below, sequenced in a study of blood T cells in healthy people across ages. PCR was performed a second time for roughly 7 to 11 cycles using a sample-barcoded 5' primer and a J-beta primer mix. TCRdb re-called the 5' RACE reads with MiXCR, one entry per CDR3 protein. Altogether hundreds of thousands of distinct CDR3 sequences are present, around 54% being singletons, with the ten largest covering 30% to 40%. The sample taken for sequencing was blood. These receptors all come from a man in his sixties in good health.

The V and J genes are TRBV28 and TRBJ2-5, with a weak D call TRBD1 (6 bases). The CDR3 consists of 15 residues. The germline CDR1 and CDR2 sequences are MDHEN and SYDVKM. V was clipped by 7 bases and J by 4 bases, with 19 bases between them. The CDR3 DNA follows: TGTGCCAGCACCAATTCTAGGACAGTCTTAGAGACCCAGTACTTC. Translated, it gives CASTNSRTVLETQYF.

The V call is TRBV7-2, the J call TRBJ2-4, with TRBD2 identical over 10 bases. The junction had 7 bases not matched to a gene; V was cut back by 2 bases and J by 0 bases. In germline, CDR1 is SGHTA, CDR2 FQGNSA. The CDR3 runs 18 residues. This CDR3 reads CASSLRTSGGVAKNIQYF. In DNA, the CDR3 is TGTGCCAGCAGCTTAAGGACTAGCGGAGGTGTAGCCAAAAACATTCAGTACTTC.

The V call is TRBV3-1, the J call TRBJ2-1; possibly TRBD2 for D (6 bases). Germline assignment: CDR1 LGHDT and CDR2 YNNKEL (reference sequence). Between the trimmed V and J ends, which lost 5 bases and 5 bases, there was a span of 16 bases. The CDR3 consists of 15 residues. The CDR3 spells CASSVGVAVNNEQFF. DNA of the CDR3: TGTGCCAGCAGCGTGGGGGTAGCGGTTAACAATGAGCAGTTCTTC.

As to this clonotype: The junction does not match germline at one end; this may be a read error. The rearrangement joins TRBV6-2 or TRBV6-3 to TRBJ2-5; TRBD1 matches 9 bases. The length of the CDR3 is 15 residues. Per germline, CDR1 MNHEY and CDR2 SVGEGT. The CDR3 region has the DNA TGTGCCAGCGGGAAAACAGGGGGCACGAAAGAGACCCAGTACTTT. It encodes CASGKTGGTKETQYF.

This clonotype turned up a few times. V usage is TRBV7-2 and J usage is TRBJ2-1, with 13 bases aligning to TRBD2. After removal of 5 bases from V and 9 bases from J, the junction contained 7 bases not matched to a gene. The germline gives CDR1 SGHTA, CDR2 FQGNSA. The CDR3 totals 15 residues. The CDR3 region is CASSRLAGGLAEQFF. Here the CDR3 DNA reads TGTGCCAGCAGCCGACTAGCGGGGGGTCTGGCTGAGCAGTTCTTC.

J is TRBJ1-4 and V is TRBV11-2; D perhaps matches TRBD1 (6 bases). Per the germline V gene, CDR1 is SGHAT and CDR2 is FQNNGV. The CDR3 extends over 14 amino acids. Trimming pared 6 bases from V and 5 bases from J, leaving 13 bases between. The DNA for the CDR3 is TGTGCCAGCAGGAGGCCAGGGGAAAATGAAAAACTGTTTTTT. Its translation: CASRRPGENEKLFF.

The V and J genes are TRBV20-1 and TRBJ1-1; 9 nucleotides agree with TRBD1. Looked up from germline, CDR1 is DFQATT and CDR2 is SNEGSKA (reference sequence). Trimming at V came to 6 bases and at J to 1 base, leaving 3 bases not matched to a gene. This CDR3 has 13 residues. For the CDR3, the DNA is TGCAGTGCATTACAGGGGGCGAACACTGAAGCTTTCTTT. This gives the protein CSALQGANTEAFF.

This sequence joins TRBV20-1 and TRBJ1-5; tentative D call: TRBD1 (5 bases). Germline V gives CDR1 DFQATT, CDR2 SNEGSKA (reference sequence). The CDR3 covers 15 residues. V lost 4 bases, J lost 6 bases, and 19 bases lay in between. CDR3 region: CSATLGQGRSQPQHF. CDR3 DNA: TGCAGTGCTACCCTGGGCCAGGGAAGGAGTCAGCCCCAGCATTTT.

The V gene is TRBV7-2, the J gene TRBJ2-5, with D perhaps TRBD1 (6 bases). Germline V gene sequence: CDR1 SGHTA, CDR2 FQGNSA. The V end lost 1 base, the J end lost 1 base, and 10 bases lay between the germline ends. This CDR3 region has 15 residues. CDR3 loop: CASSLGGQFQETQYF. The CDR3 DNA reads as TGTGCCAGCAGCTTAGGCGGACAGTTCCAAGAGACCCAGTACTTC. Looking up the rest from reference TRBV7-2 and TRBJ2-5 gives the full variable domain: GAGVSQSPSNKVTEKGKDVELRCDPISGHTALYWYRQSLGQGLEFLIYFQGNSAPDKSGLPSDRFSAERTGGSVSTLTIQRTQQEDSAVYLCASSLGGQFQETQYFGPGTRLLVL.

The chain is built from TRBV20-1 and TRBJ2-5; 8 bases are shared with TRBD2. Trimming cost V 7 bases and J 5 bases; bases outside gene matches: 9. The CDR3 loop spans 13 amino acids. Per germline, CDR1 DFQATT and CDR2 SNEGSKA (reference sequence). CDR3 DNA: TGCAGTGGTAGGATCCCTAGCGGGGAGACCCAGTACTTC. Its protein product is CSGRIPSGETQYF.

The gene calls are TRBV6-2 or TRBV6-3 and TRBJ2-3; D possibly corresponds to TRBD2 (6 bases). Trimming stripped 2 bases from V and 8 bases from J, with 20 bases between. The CDR3 covers 16 residues. Germline V gives CDR1 MNHEY, CDR2 SVGEGT. The CDR3 sequence is CASSYNPGTYPITQYF. CDR3 DNA sequence: TGTGCCAGCAGTTACAATCCCGGGACTTATCCTATTACGCAGTATTTT.

The V and J genes are TRBV10-3 and TRBJ1-4, with TRBD1 identical over 7 bases. CDR1 and CDR2 (germline): ENHRY, SYGVKD. The CDR3 contains 15 residues. J was trimmed by 7 bases and V by 6 bases; bases with no gene match: 11. The chain's CDR3 is CAIRPGQDEVEKLFF. The CDR3 DNA sequence: TGTGCCATCAGGCCAGGACAGGACGAGGTTGAAAAACTGTTTTTT.

The V call is TRBV5-1, the J call TRBJ2-6; D remains ambiguous. Deletions cut 0 bases from V and 0 bases from J, with 10 bases between. Germline CDR1 is SGHRS and CDR2 is YFSETQ. The CDR3 spans 17 residues. The CDR3: CASSLVLASSGANVLTF. The DNA for the CDR3 is TGCGCCAGCAGCTTGGTTCTGGCCAGCTCTGGGGCCAACGTCCTGACTTTC.

The CDR3 sequence: CASSFTGTTGETQYF. In DNA, the CDR3 is TGCGCCAGCAGCTTTACCGGGACTACCGGTGAGACCCAGTACTTC. The V and J genes are TRBV5-1 and TRBJ2-5, with TRBD2 matching 7 bases. The germline gives CDR1 SGHRS, CDR2 YFSETQ. Trimming at V came to 2 bases and at J to 5 bases, leaving 9 bases not matched to a gene. The CDR3 length is 15 residues.

This chain uses TRBV5-4 with TRBJ2-1, with D perhaps matching TRBD1 or TRBD2 (6 bases each). Germline V gene sequence: CDR1 SGHNT, CDR2 YYREEE (reference sequence). V dropped 4 bases and J dropped 3 bases, with 17 bases sitting between them. This CDR3 contains 16 residues. The CDR3 bases are TGTGCCAGCAGCACCAACGGGGGCTCAGACTACAATGAGCAGTTCTTC. Amino acid sequence: CASSTNGGSDYNEQFF. The full variable domain, its missing parts supplied by reference TRBV5-4 and TRBJ2-1, is ETGVTQSPTHLIKTRGQQVTLRCSSQSGHNTVSWYQQALGQGPQFIFQYYREEENGRGNFPPRFSGLQFPNYSSELNVNALELDDSALYLCASSTNGGSDYNEQFFGPGTRLTVL.

This chain links TRBV28 with TRBJ2-3; 10 bases map to TRBD1. The V gene end was trimmed by 5 bases and the J gene end by 3 bases; junction bases not matched to a gene: 5. The CDR3 loop spans 15 amino acids. The germline V gene encodes CDR1 MDHEN and CDR2 SYDVKM. The DNA for the CDR3 is TGTGCCAGCAGTACGCGGACAGGGGGAACAGATACGCAGTATTTT. Residues: CASSTRTGGTDTQYF.

The chain carries TRBV28 and TRBJ2-3; D remains ambiguous. Between the trimmed V and J ends, which lost 11 bases and 2 bases, there was a span of 11 bases. Germline CDR1 and CDR2: MDHEN and SYDVKM. The CDR3 spans 12 residues. CDR3 bases: TGTGCCTCCAGAGAGGACACAGATACGCAGTATTTT. Its translation: CASREDTDTQYF.

The chain employs TRBV29-1 and TRBJ2-5; D not resolved. Germline CDR1 SQVTM, CDR2 ANQGSEA. The CDR3 loop spans 12 amino acids. Trimming cost V 5 bases and J 1 base, with 8 bases left between them. The CDR3 bases are TGCAGCGTTAGCAGGCTCCAAGAGACCCAGTACTTC. The encoded protein is CSVSRLQETQYF.

This clonotype was counted once. The chain links TRBV5-5 to TRBJ2-7, with D perhaps matching TRBD1 (5 bases). Germline lookup yields CDR1 SGHKS and CDR2 YYEKEE (reference sequence). V was trimmed by 0 bases and J by 2 bases, leaving 12 bases between them. This CDR3 comprises 15 residues. CDR3 residues: CASSLVRDAPYEQYF. The CDR3, as DNA: TGTGCCAGCAGCTTGGTCAGGGATGCACCCTACGAGCAGTACTTC.

This clonotype was seen more than once but under ten times. The chain has TRBV7-2 and TRBJ1-2; 7 bases align to TRBD1. With V trimmed by 6 bases and J by 2 bases, 15 bases remained unmatched. This CDR3 has 17 residues. Germline V gives CDR1 SGHTA, CDR2 FQGNSA. The CDR3 sequence: CASSPRGLTGTNYGYTF. The DNA of the CDR3 is TGTGCCAGCAGTCCACGAGGGTTGACAGGGACCAACTATGGCTACACCTTC. Full variable domain (missing parts from reference TRBV7-2 and TRBJ1-2): GAGVSQSPSNKVTEKGKDVELRCDPISGHTALYWYRQSLGQGLEFLIYFQGNSAPDKSGLPSDRFSAERTGGSVSTLTIQRTQQEDSAVYLCASSPRGLTGTNYGYTFGSGTRLTVV.